The 19 T cell receptor beta chains below were found in one sample sequenced in a study of blood T cell repertoires in COVID-19 (TCRdb year 2020). The library relied on the immunoSEQ multiplex PCR assay. The immuneACCESS repertoire file appears here via TCRdb, limited to in-frame rearrangements. These files lack a portion of the clones; in checked studies, under half of the deficit traces to unresolved V genes, and the cause of the others is not known. Across this sample there are about 140,000 clones, with approximately 86% seen only once. About 1.5% of the sample goes to the ten largest clones. Sequencing input: peripheral blood. The receptor set was obtained from a woman aged 55-69 years with acute or convalescent COVID-19.

This clone was counted once. J is TRBJ1-1 and V is TRBV11-1, with a weak D call TRBD1 (5 bases). The V and J ends lost 5 bases and 3 bases respectively, with 13 bases between them. The CDR3 has 14 amino acids. Germline V gene data show CDR1 as SGHAT and CDR2 as FQDESV (reference sequence). The CDR3 loop reads CASSLHPRDTEAFF. The CDR3, as DNA: TGTGCCAGCAGCCTACATCCCAGGGACACTGAAGCTTTCTTT.

This clone is a singleton in its sample. The chain has TRBV7-9 and TRBJ1-4; 10 nucleotides line up with TRBD1. J gave up 7 bases and V 6 bases, and 5 bases lay outside the gene matches. CDR1 is SEHNR, CDR2 FQNEAQ, per germline (reference sequence). This CDR3 has 14 amino acids. The CDR3 sequence: CASSQTGGREKLFF. CDR3 coding DNA: TGTGCCAGCAGTCAGACAGGGGGCCGTGAAAAACTGTTTTTT. Full variable domain (outside the CDR3, taken from reference TRBV7-9 and TRBJ1-4): DTGVSQNPRHKITKRGQNVTFRCDPISEHNRLYWYRQTLGQGPEFLTYFQNEAQLEKSRLLSDRFSAERPKGSFSTLEIQRTEQGDSAMYLCASSQTGGREKLFFGSGTQLSVL.

The chain joins TRBV19 to TRBJ1-6; 9 bases are shared with TRBD1. The germline gives CDR1 LNHDA, CDR2 SQIVND (reference sequence). The CDR3 length is 13 residues. The trim removed 8 bases at V and 7 bases at J, leaving 3 bases unmatched. CDR3 region: CASGDRVNSPLHF. The DNA for the CDR3 is TGTGCCAGTGGGGACAGGGTGAATTCACCCCTCCACTTT.

This chain connects TRBV4-2 to TRBJ1-1, with TRBD1 matching over 7 bases. CDR1 is LGHNA, CDR2 YNFKEQ, per germline. The ends lost 1 base at V and 4 bases at J; junction bases unmatched: 6. This CDR3 contains 15 residues. In DNA, the CDR3 is TGTGCCAGCAGCCAAGCAACAGGGGCCGGCACTGAAGCTTTCTTT. Its translation is CASSQATGAGTEAFF.

The chain couples TRBV5-1 to TRBJ2-3; TRBD2 agrees at 15 bases. The CDR3 has 19 amino acids. V lost 4 bases to trimming and J lost 0 bases; unmatched junction nucleotides: 9. Per germline, CDR1 SGHRS and CDR2 YFSETQ. The chain's CDR3 is CASSTMGLAGGLSTDTQYF. In DNA, the CDR3 is TGCGCCAGCAGCACAATGGGACTAGCGGGGGGCCTTAGCACAGATACGCAGTATTTT.

The rearrangement uses TRBV6-1 and TRBJ1-1; TRBD1 matches 10 bases. Unmatched junction bases numbered 5, after V lost 3 bases and J lost 1 base. CDR3 length: 16 amino acids. The germline V gene encodes CDR1 MNHNS and CDR2 SASEGT. The CDR3 is CASSETGGAWNTEAFF. The CDR3 nucleotides are TGTGCCAGCAGTGAGACAGGGGGCGCGTGGAACACTGAAGCTTTCTTT.

This clone was counted a single time. The V gene is TRBV19, the J gene TRBJ1-1; D remains ambiguous. Germline CDR1 is LNHDA and CDR2 is SQIVND (reference sequence). The CDR3 sequence is 14 residues long. The V end lost 3 bases, the J end lost 1 base, and 9 bases lay between the germline ends. The CDR3 is CASSIGKANTEAFF. The CDR3 DNA is TGTGCCAGTAGTATCGGGAAAGCGAACACTGAAGCTTTCTTT.

The chain uses TRBV27 and TRBJ1-3; D is unclear. This CDR3 is built from 19 residues. V lost 5 bases and J lost 1, with 24 bases in between. Germline V gives CDR1 MNHEY, CDR2 SMNVEV (reference sequence). CDR3 coding DNA: TGTGCCAGCAGTCCCCCGGATTTCGGGGAACCCAAATCTGGAAACACCATATATTTT. Protein sequence: CASSPPDFGEPKSGNTIYF.

V gene TRBV7-9 combines with J gene TRBJ2-7; TRBD1 agrees at 9 bases. The CDR3 runs to 15 residues. The germline V gene has CDR1 SEHNR and CDR2 FQNEAQ (reference sequence). Trimming at V came to 4 bases and at J to 3 bases, leaving 7 bases not matched to a gene. CDR3 nucleotides: TGTGCCAGCAGCTCGGGGGACAGGGTGGTCTACGAGCAGTACTTC. Translated: CASSSGDRVVYEQYF.

The chain is built from TRBV5-1 and TRBJ1-1; D uncertain. The V end was cut by 0 bases, the J end by 0 bases, with 12 bases between. In germline, CDR1 is SGHRS, CDR2 YFSETQ. This CDR3 region has 16 residues. The CDR3 spells CASSLGSGEMNTEAFF. In DNA form, the CDR3 reads TGCGCCAGCAGCTTGGGGTCTGGGGAGATGAACACTGAAGCTTTCTTT.

CDR3 DNA sequence: TGCAGCGTTGACCAAACGGGACAGGGGGGGACAGATACGCAGTATTTT. Its translation is CSVDQTGQGGTDTQYF. The rearrangement joins TRBV29-1 to TRBJ2-3; 11 bases match TRBD1. V lost 3 bases to trimming and J lost 3 bases; unmatched junction nucleotides: 8. The length of the CDR3 is 16 residues. Per the germline V gene, CDR1 is SQVTM and CDR2 is ANQGSEA.

The rearrangement links TRBV5-1 to TRBJ2-1; 10 positions agree with TRBD1. This CDR3 contains 17 residues. Unmatched junction bases numbered 8, after V lost 1 base and J lost 4 bases. From germline, CDR1 is SGHRS and CDR2 YFSETQ. CDR3 protein: CASSLRGQGGPYNEQFF. The CDR3 bases are TGCGCCAGCAGCTTGAGAGGACAGGGGGGGCCTTACAATGAGCAGTTCTTC. Using reference TRBV5-1 and TRBJ2-1 for the parts outside the CDR3, the full variable domain is KAGVTQTPRYLIKTRGQQVTLSCSPISGHRSVSWYQQTPGQGLQFLFEYFSETQRNKGNFPGRFSGRQFSNSRSEMNVSTLELGDSALYLCASSLRGQGGPYNEQFFGPGTRLTVL.

The chain employs TRBV4-2 and TRBJ2-1; D is possibly TRBD1 (6 bases). V was cut by 0 bases and J by 3 bases, with 9 bases left in between. The CDR3 loop spans 15 amino acids. Germline V lookup: CDR1 LGHNA, CDR2 YNFKEQ. The chain's CDR3 is CASSQDPGDYNEQFF. The CDR3, as DNA: TGTGCCAGCAGCCAAGATCCAGGGGACTACAATGAGCAGTTCTTC.

This clone was observed a few times. The rearrangement joins TRBV27 to TRBJ1-6; TRBD1 matches at 8 bases. The junction had 6 bases not matched to a gene; V was cut back by 6 bases and J by 8 bases. Per germline, CDR1 MNHEY and CDR2 SMNVEV (reference sequence). The CDR3 is 14 residues long. CDR3 nucleotides: TGTGCCAGCAGCTTACAGGGGGTGTATTCACCCCTCCACTTT. This encodes CASSLQGVYSPLHF.

The CDR3 here is CASSQGEARANSPLHF. The DNA for the CDR3 is TGTGCCAGCAGCCAAGGGGAGGCACGGGCTAATTCACCCCTCCACTTT. The chain joins TRBV4-2 to TRBJ1-6; D call uncertain. The V and J ends lost 1 base and 6 bases respectively, with 13 bases between them. Germline lookup yields CDR1 LGHNA and CDR2 YNFKEQ. The CDR3 consists of 16 residues.

The chain combines TRBV7-2 with TRBJ1-6; D not resolved. The CDR3 length is 15 residues. From germline, CDR1 is SGHTA and CDR2 FQGNSA. The ends were cut back, 0 bases at V and 6 bases at J, with 9 bases in the middle. The CDR3 sequence: CASSLATRINSPLHF. The CDR3 DNA is TGTGCCAGCAGCTTAGCGACACGGATTAATTCACCCCTCCACTTT. The entire variable domain, with the rest obtained from reference TRBV7-2 and TRBJ1-6, is as follows: GAGVSQSPSNKVTEKGKDVELRCDPISGHTALYWYRQSLGQGLEFLIYFQGNSAPDKSGLPSDRFSAERTGGSVSTLTIQRTQQEDSAVYLCASSLATRINSPLHFGNGTRLTVT.

The V gene is TRBV27, the J gene TRBJ1-5; unclear D gene. Germline CDR1 is MNHEY and CDR2 is SMNVEV (reference sequence). The CDR3 consists of 13 residues. The V end lost 0 bases, the J end lost 6 bases, and 6 bases lay between the germline ends. The CDR3 region has the DNA TGTGCCAGCAGTTTATCGAAGAGTCAGCCCCAGCATTTT. Amino acids: CASSLSKSQPQHF.

The gene calls are TRBV18 and TRBJ1-6; D might be TRBD1 (6 bases). Germline-derived CDR1 and CDR2 are KGHSH and LQKENI. V lost 4 bases to trimming and J lost 6 bases, with 7 bases between them. CDR3 size: 13 residues. The CDR3 DNA sequence: TGTGCCAGCTCACAGGACAGTAATTCACCCCTCCACTTT. Encoded protein: CASSQDSNSPLHF.

V and J are TRBV7-6 and TRBJ2-3; 9 bases map to TRBD1. CDR1 SGHVS and CDR2 FNYEAQ come from the germline V gene. The CDR3 sequence is 16 residues long. V was clipped by 5 bases and J by 1 base; unmatched bases: 7. The CDR3 sequence is CASSVTGGRGTDTQYF. The CDR3 DNA is TGTGCCAGCAGCGTAACAGGGGGCCGGGGCACAGATACGCAGTATTTT. The full variable domain, rest sourced from reference TRBV7-6 and TRBJ2-3, is GAGVSQSPRYKVTKRGQDVALRCDPISGHVSLYWYRQALGQGPEFLTYFNYEAQQDKSGLPNDRFSAERPEGSISTLTIQRTEQRDSAMYRCASSVTGGRGTDTQYFGPGTRLTVL.